The 5 T cell receptor beta chains below all came from one sample that was sequenced in a study of CD8+ T cells in alopecia areata. In each case, RNA was isolated and then reverse transcribed into cDNA as the sequencing template. Measured with immunoSEQ multiplex PCR; TCRdb has only the in-frame clones, and not every one. The sample records around 300,000 clones, 45% to 70% being singletons. Treatment meaning: oral pan-JAK inhibitor, 5-10 mg twice daily. The material was CD4+ T cells sorted from blood, obtained between weeks 51 and 52, from a patient treated with tofacitinib. These receptors were obtained from a human donor with alopecia areata.

About this clone: This specimen includes other DNA sequences encoding the same CDR3. V gene TRBV29-1 combines with J gene TRBJ2-2, with a possible D match to TRBD2 (5 bases). The V end was cut by 2 bases, the J end by 4 bases, with 5 bases between. Germline CDR1 reads SQVTM; CDR2 reads ANQGSEA. CDR3 length: 12 residues. The CDR3, as DNA: TGCAGCGTTGAACGGGGCACCGGGGAGCTGTTTTTT. Translating gives CSVERGTGELFF.

The sample holds a few counts of this clone. The chain joins TRBV29-1 to TRBJ2-1, with D perhaps TRBD1 or TRBD2 (5 bases each). This CDR3 is 15 amino acids long. The V end was cut by 2 bases, the J end by 3 bases, with 14 bases between. CDR1 is SQVTM, CDR2 ANQGSEA, per germline. CDR3 sequence (DNA): TGCAGCGTTGAATCGGGGCTCTTCTTCTACAATGAGCAGTTCTTC. Amino acids: CSVESGLFFYNEQFF.

CDR3 region: CAWKYLRGGATDTQYF. In nucleotides, the CDR3 is TGTGCCTGGAAGTACTTGAGGGGGGGGGCCACAGATACGCAGTATTTT. This rearrangement joins TRBV30 to TRBJ2-3; D possibly corresponds to TRBD2 (7 bases). Germline lookup yields CDR1 GTSNPN and CDR2 SVGIG (reference sequence). The length of the CDR3 is 16 residues. V lost 4 bases, J lost 2 bases, and 19 bases lay in between.

J is TRBJ1-5 and V is TRBV6-5; D gene ambiguous. This CDR3 region has 13 residues. CDR1 is MNHEY, CDR2 SVGAGI, per germline. V was clipped by 0 bases and J by 9 bases, with 9 bases between them. Written as DNA, the CDR3 is TGTGCCAGCAGTTACTCACTGTTTGGGCCCCAGCATTTT. Its protein product is CASSYSLFGPQHF.

The V call is TRBV7-2, the J call TRBJ1-1; D unresolved. The V gene's germline CDR1 is SGHTA and CDR2 FQGNSA. Trimming took off 5 bases at V and 1 base at J, with 5 bases between the two ends. CDR3 length equals 12 residues. CDR3 sequence reads: CASSQENTEAFF. CDR3 sequence (DNA): TGTGCCAGCAGCCAAGAGAACACTGAAGCTTTCTTT.